The rows below give T cell receptor beta chains drawn from one sample of a study of T-cell reconstitution after alpha-beta-depleted transplantation in children. From the PCR reads, TCRdb called clonotypes with MiXCR, one entry per CDR3 protein. The sample consists of hundreds of thousands of distinct CDR3 sequences, approximately 8.9% of them appearing once. The material sequenced was PBMCs, mostly from graft donor cells, taken 180 days after TCRalphabeta/CD19-depleted stem cell transplant. The origin of the receptors is a male patient aged 10 to 17 who had a stem cell transplant for acute lymphoblastic leukemia, so the T cells may come from the graft donor. The CDR3 runs from the conserved cysteine through the conserved F or W. The D gene is left open where the match is weak. Clone size is not always given. Where it is, it says once, few, many or a class for expanded clones.

CDR3 protein: CSADLWRASYNEQFF; CDR3 DNA: TGCAGTGCCGACCTTTGGAGGGCCTCCTACAATGAGCAGTTCTTC; J gene: TRBJ2-1; D gene: -; clone size: many; V gene: TRBV20-1
CDR3 protein: CASSFNPGTSAPRVAKNIQYF; CDR3 DNA: TGTGCCAGCAGTTTCAATCCTGGGACTAGCGCGCCAAGGGTAGCCAAAAACATTCAGTACTTC; J gene: TRBJ2-4; D gene: TRBD2; clone size: many; V gene: TRBV28
CDR3 protein: CATSAGNEQFF; CDR3 DNA: TGTGCCACCAGTGCTGGGAATGAGCAGTTCTTC; J gene: TRBJ2-1; D gene: -; clone size: many; V gene: TRBV24-1
CDR3 protein: CASRPPGHHSTDTQYF; CDR3 DNA: TGTGCCAGCAGGCCTCCGGGACACCATAGCACAGATACGCAGTATTTT; J gene: TRBJ2-3; D gene: -; clone size: many; V gene: TRBV7-9
CDR3 protein: CASSYSGGARHEQYF; CDR3 DNA: TGTGCCAGCAGTTACTCAGGCGGGGCTAGACACGAGCAGTACTTC; J gene: TRBJ2-7; D gene: -; clone size: many; V gene: TRBV6-5
CDR3 protein: CSVDQGYEQYF; CDR3 DNA: TGCAGCGTTGATCAGGGTTACGAGCAGTACTTC; J gene: TRBJ2-7; D gene: -; clone size: many; V gene: TRBV29-1
CDR3 protein: CASSTNGGTDTQYF; CDR3 DNA: TGTGCCAGCAGCACTAATGGGGGAACAGATACGCAGTATTTT; J gene: TRBJ2-3; D gene: -; clone size: many; V gene: TRBV7-3
CDR3 protein: CASSTRTSTNSPLHF; CDR3 DNA: TGTGCCAGCAGCACTCGGACAAGCACCAATTCACCCCTCCACTTT; J gene: TRBJ1-6; D gene: -; clone size: many; V gene: TRBV9
CDR3 protein: CASSLVVRGLGTDTQYF; CDR3 DNA: TGTGCCAGCAGCTTAGTCGTTCGGGGACTAGGAACAGATACGCAGTATTTT; J gene: TRBJ2-3; D gene: TRBD2; clone size: -; V gene: TRBV7-9
CDR3 protein: CASSLRRINYEQYF; CDR3 DNA: TGTGCCAGCAGCTTGAGAAGGATAAACTACGAGCAGTACTTC; J gene: TRBJ2-7; D gene: -; clone size: many; V gene: TRBV5-6
CDR3 protein: CASSLARHPYEQYF; CDR3 DNA: TGTGCCAGCAGCTTAGCCCGACACCCCTACGAGCAGTACTTC; J gene: TRBJ2-7; D gene: -; clone size: many; V gene: TRBV7-2
CDR3 protein: CASSFTSGQPQHF; CDR3 DNA: TGTGCCAGCAGTTTCACGAGCGGACAGCCCCAGCATTTT; J gene: TRBJ1-5; D gene: -; clone size: many; V gene: TRBV28
CDR3 protein: CASSQEGGEDTGELFF; CDR3 DNA: TGCGCCAGCAGCCAAGAAGGGGGCGAGGACACCGGGGAGCTGTTTTTT; J gene: TRBJ2-2; D gene: TRBD1; clone size: many; V gene: TRBV4-1
CDR3 protein: CASSPPVSPYEQYF; CDR3 DNA: TGTGCCAGCTCACCACCGGTCAGCCCCTACGAGCAGTACTTC; J gene: TRBJ2-7; D gene: -; clone size: many; V gene: TRBV18
CDR3 protein: CASSFLGQGEYEQYF; CDR3 DNA: TGTGCCAGCAGTTTCTTGGGACAGGGCGAGTACGAGCAGTACTTC; J gene: TRBJ2-7; D gene: TRBD1; clone size: many; V gene: TRBV28
CDR3 protein: CATSTRRGTDTQYF; CDR3 DNA: TGTGCCACCAGTACGAGAAGGGGCACAGATACGCAGTATTTT; J gene: TRBJ2-3; D gene: -; clone size: many; V gene: TRBV24-1
CDR3 protein: CAIRGLADGTQYF; CDR3 DNA: TGTGCCATCAGAGGGCTAGCAGACGGGACCCAGTACTTC; J gene: TRBJ2-5; D gene: -; clone size: few; V gene: TRBV10-3
CDR3 protein: CASSYGFIAGGTTDTQYF; CDR3 DNA: TGTGCCAGCAGTTACGGATTCATAGCGGGGGGAACCACAGATACGCAGTATTTT; J gene: TRBJ2-3; D gene: TRBD2; clone size: many; V gene: TRBV6-5
CDR3 protein: CASRPKTSFSFF; CDR3 DNA: TGTGCCAGCAGACCCAAGACTAGCTTTTCCTTTTTT; J gene: TRBJ2-3; D gene: TRBD2; clone size: many; V gene: TRBV28
CDR3 protein: CSVERDRGVIGTEAFF; CDR3 DNA: TGCAGCGTTGAAAGGGACAGGGGGGTAATTGGGACTGAAGCTTTCTTT; J gene: TRBJ1-1; D gene: TRBD1; clone size: many; V gene: TRBV29-1
CDR3 protein: CASPQGPSYEQYF; CDR3 DNA: TGCGCCAGCCCACAGGGGCCATCCTACGAGCAGTACTTC; J gene: TRBJ2-7; D gene: TRBD1; clone size: many; V gene: TRBV5-1
CDR3 protein: CSTPGEQFF; CDR3 DNA: TGCAGCACTCCGGGGGAGCAGTTCTTC; J gene: TRBJ2-1; D gene: -; clone size: many; V gene: TRBV29-1
CDR3 protein: CASSYGDREAGELFF; CDR3 DNA: TGTGCCAGCAGTTACGGAGACAGGGAAGCCGGGGAGCTGTTTTTT; J gene: TRBJ2-2; D gene: TRBD1; clone size: many; V gene: TRBV6-2/TRBV6-3
CDR3 protein: CAATGELFF; CDR3 DNA: TGCGCAGCGACCGGGGAGCTGTTTTTT; J gene: TRBJ2-2; D gene: -; clone size: many; V gene: TRBV23-1
CDR3 protein: CSASGLGVYYGYTF; CDR3 DNA: TGCAGTGCTAGCGGCCTAGGGGTGTACTATGGCTACACCTTC; J gene: TRBJ1-2; D gene: -; clone size: -; V gene: TRBV20-1
CDR3 protein: CASSEYFGRESEAFF; CDR3 DNA: TGTGCCAGCAGTGAATATTTCGGGCGGGAAAGCGAAGCTTTCTTT; J gene: TRBJ1-1; D gene: -; clone size: many; V gene: TRBV25-1
CDR3 protein: CASSQDPLAGGTGELFF; CDR3 DNA: TGCGCCAGCAGCCAAGACCCGCTAGCGGGAGGCACCGGGGAGCTGTTTTTT; J gene: TRBJ2-2; D gene: TRBD2; clone size: many; V gene: TRBV4-1
CDR3 protein: CASSFAGLSYEQYF; CDR3 DNA: TGTGCCAGCAGTTTTGCGGGGCTCTCCTACGAGCAGTACTTC; J gene: TRBJ2-7; D gene: -; clone size: many; V gene: TRBV12-3/TRBV12-4